This note documents a single T cell receptor beta chain sequence. Its cognate antigen is unknown. The PCR contained 60 Vbeta and 13 Jbeta primers. The protocol was immunoSEQ multiplex PCR, while the TCRdb copy is restricted to in-frame clones and leaves out a portion. The sample contains around 70,000 clones, about 78% of which appear only once. This record belongs to a study of cytomegalovirus exposure and HLA in healthy donors. Whole-study findings and limits: As immune exposure information, only CMV serostatus was available. Association of about 17,000 TCR beta sequences with HLA alleles was found at 0.05 false discovery rate in a later analysis.

Germline CDR1 MDHEN, CDR2 SYDVKM. J lost 0 bases, V lost 4 bases, and 11 bases had no gene match. This CDR3 has 17 residues. This sequence originates from a woman in her thirties or forties in good health and CMV-seropositive. The sequenced material came from PBMCs. The chain carries TRBV28 and TRBJ1-1; 7 nucleotides match TRBD1. The CDR3 here is CASSSPGQATLNTEAFF. CDR3 in DNA: TGTGCCAGCAGTTCCCCTGGACAGGCTACTTTGAACACTGAAGCTTTCTTT.